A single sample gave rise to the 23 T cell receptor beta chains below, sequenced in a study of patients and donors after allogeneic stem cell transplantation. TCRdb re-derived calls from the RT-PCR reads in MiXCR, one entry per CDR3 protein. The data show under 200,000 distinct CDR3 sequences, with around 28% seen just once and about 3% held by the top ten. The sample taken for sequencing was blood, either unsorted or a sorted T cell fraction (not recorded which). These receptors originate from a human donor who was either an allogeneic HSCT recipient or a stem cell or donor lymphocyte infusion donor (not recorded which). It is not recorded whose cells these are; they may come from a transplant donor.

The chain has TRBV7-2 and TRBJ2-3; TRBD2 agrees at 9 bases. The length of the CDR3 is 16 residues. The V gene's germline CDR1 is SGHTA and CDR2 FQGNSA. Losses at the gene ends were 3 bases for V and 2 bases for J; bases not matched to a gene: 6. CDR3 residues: CASSFHSGSYTDTQYF. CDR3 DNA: TGTGCCAGCAGCTTCCATAGCGGGAGTTACACAGATACGCAGTATTTT.

CDR3 protein: CASSPLTSGRRETQYF. The CDR3 DNA sequence: TGTGCCAGCAGTCCCCTGACTAGCGGGAGACGAGAGACCCAGTACTTC. The chain is built from TRBV6-5 and TRBJ2-5; 12 bases fit TRBD2. The V gene's germline CDR1 is MNHEY and CDR2 SVGAGI. The CDR3 totals 16 residues. The V gene end was trimmed by 5 bases and the J gene end by 4 bases; junction bases not matched to a gene: 8.

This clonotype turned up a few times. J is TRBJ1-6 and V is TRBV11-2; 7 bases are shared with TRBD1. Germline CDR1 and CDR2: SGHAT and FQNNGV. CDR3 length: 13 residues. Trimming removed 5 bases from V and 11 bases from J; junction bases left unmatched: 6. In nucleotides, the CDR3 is TGTGCCAGCAGCGAAGACAGGGCTGCACCCCTCCACTTT. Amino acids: CASSEDRAAPLHF.

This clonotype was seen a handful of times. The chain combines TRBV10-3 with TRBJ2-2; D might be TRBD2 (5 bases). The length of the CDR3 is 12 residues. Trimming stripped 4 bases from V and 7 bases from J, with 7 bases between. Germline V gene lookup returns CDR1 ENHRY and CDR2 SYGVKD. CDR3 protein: CAISAGGGELFF. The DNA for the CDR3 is TGTGCCATCAGTGCAGGAGGCGGGGAGCTGTTTTTT.

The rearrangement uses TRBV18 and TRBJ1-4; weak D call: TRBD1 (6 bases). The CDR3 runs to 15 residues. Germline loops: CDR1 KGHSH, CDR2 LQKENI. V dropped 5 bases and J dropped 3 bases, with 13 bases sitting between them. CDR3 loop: CASSRLGQANEKLFF. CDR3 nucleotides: TGTGCCAGCTCAAGGTTGGGACAAGCTAATGAAAAACTGTTTTTT.

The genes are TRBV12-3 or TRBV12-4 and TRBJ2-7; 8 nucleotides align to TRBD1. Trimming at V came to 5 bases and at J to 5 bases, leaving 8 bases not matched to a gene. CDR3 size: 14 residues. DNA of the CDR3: TGTGCCAGCAGTATGACAGGGGAATACCACGAGCAGTACTTC. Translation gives CASSMTGEYHEQYF.

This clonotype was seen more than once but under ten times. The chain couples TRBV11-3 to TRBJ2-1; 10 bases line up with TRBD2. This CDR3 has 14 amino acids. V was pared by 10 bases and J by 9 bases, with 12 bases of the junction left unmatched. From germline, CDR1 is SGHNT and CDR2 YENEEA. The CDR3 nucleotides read TGTGCCATCCAGAGCGGGAGGGCCTCATGTGAGCAGTTCTTC. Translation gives CAIQSGRASCEQFF.

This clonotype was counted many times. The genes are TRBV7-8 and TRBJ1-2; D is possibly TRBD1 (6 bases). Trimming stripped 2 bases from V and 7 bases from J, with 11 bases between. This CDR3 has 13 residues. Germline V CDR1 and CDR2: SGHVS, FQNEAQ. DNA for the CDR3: TGTGCCAGCAGCTTATCGGGGGGCGTTGGCTACACCTTC. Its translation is CASSLSGGVGYTF.

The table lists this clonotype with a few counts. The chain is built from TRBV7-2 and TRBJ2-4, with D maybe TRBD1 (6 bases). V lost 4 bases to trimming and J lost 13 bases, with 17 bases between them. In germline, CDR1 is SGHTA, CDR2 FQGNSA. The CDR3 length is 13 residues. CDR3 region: CASSSSGQGFQYF. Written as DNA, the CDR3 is TGTGCCAGCAGCTCCTCGGGACAAGGGTTCCAGTACTTC.

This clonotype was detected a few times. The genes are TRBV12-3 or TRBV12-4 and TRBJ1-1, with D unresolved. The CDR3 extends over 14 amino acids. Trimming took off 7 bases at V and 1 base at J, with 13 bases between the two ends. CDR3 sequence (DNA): TGTGCCAGCACCGCAGGTACCTGGAACACTGAAGCTTTCTTT. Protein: CASTAGTWNTEAFF.

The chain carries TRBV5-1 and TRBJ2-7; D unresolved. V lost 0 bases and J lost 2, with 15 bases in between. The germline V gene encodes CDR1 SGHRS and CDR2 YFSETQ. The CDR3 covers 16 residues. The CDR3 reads CASSLALGFLPYEQYF. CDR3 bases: TGCGCCAGCAGCTTGGCCCTGGGCTTTCTCCCCTACGAGCAGTACTTC.

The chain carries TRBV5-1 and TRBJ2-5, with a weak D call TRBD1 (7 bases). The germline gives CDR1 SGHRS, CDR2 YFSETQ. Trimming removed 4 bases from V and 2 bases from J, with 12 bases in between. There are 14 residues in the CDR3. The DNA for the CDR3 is TGCGCCAGCAGCCGCGGGACAGTGCAAGAGACCCAGTACTTC. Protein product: CASSRGTVQETQYF.

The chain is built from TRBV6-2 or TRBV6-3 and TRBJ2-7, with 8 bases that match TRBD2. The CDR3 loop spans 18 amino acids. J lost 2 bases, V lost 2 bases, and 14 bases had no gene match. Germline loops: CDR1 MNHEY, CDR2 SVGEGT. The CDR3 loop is CASSYGRLAINPAYEQYF. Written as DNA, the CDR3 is TGTGCCAGCAGTTACGGGAGACTAGCGATTAATCCCGCCTACGAGCAGTACTTC.

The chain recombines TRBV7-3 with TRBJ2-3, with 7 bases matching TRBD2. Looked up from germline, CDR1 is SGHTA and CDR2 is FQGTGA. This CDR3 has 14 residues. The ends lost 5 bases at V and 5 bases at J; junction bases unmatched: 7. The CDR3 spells CASSPGGAVDTQYF. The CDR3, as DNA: TGTGCCAGCAGCCCGGGGGGAGCGGTAGATACGCAGTATTTT.

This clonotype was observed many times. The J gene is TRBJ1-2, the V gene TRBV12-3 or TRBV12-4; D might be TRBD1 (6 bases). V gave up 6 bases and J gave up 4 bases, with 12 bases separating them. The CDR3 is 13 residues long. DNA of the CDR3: TGTGCCAGCAGCCCAGGGGACCCCTATGGCTACACCTTC. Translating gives CASSPGDPYGYTF.

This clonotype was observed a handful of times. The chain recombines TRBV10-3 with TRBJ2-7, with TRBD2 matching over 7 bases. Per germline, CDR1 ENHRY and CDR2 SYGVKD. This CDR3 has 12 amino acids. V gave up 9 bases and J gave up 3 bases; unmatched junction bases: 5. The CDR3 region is CAIGAGLYEQYF. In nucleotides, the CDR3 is TGTGCCATAGGAGCGGGACTCTACGAGCAGTACTTC.

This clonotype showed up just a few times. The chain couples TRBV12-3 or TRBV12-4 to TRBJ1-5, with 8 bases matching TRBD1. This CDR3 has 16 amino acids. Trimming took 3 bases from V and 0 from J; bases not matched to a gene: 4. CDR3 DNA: TGTGCCAGCAGTTTGGGGACAGGAGTTAGCAATCAGCCCCAGCATTTT. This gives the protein CASSLGTGVSNQPQHF.

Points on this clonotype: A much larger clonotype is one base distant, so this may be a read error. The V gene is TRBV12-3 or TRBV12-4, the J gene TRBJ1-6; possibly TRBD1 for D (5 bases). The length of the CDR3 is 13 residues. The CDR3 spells CASSFRRDLPLLF. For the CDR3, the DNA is TGTGCCAGCAGTTTCCGCAGGGATCTACCCCTCCTCTTT.

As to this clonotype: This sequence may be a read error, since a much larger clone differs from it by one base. The CDR3 spells CASSSTSGCYEQYF. The CDR3 DNA reads as TGTGCCAGCAGTTCCACTAGCGGGTGCTACGAGCAGTACTTC. V is TRBV27 and J is TRBJ2-7; 9 nucleotides agree with TRBD2. Trimming removed 4 bases from V and 3 bases from J; junction bases left unmatched: 4. CDR1 is MNHEY, CDR2 SMNVEV, per germline (reference sequence). This CDR3 region has 14 residues.

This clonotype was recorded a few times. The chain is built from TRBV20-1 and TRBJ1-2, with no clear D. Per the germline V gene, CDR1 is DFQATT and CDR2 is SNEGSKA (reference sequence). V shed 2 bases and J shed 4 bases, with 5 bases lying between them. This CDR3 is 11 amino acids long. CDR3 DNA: TGCAGTGCTAGACTGGGCTATGGCTACACCTTC. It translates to CSARLGYGYTF.

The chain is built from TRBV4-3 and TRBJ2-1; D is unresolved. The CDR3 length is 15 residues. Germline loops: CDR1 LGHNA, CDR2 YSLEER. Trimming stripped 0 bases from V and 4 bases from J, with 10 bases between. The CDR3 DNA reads TGCGCCAGCAGCCAAGATAGGAACTCGTACAATGAGCAGTTCTTC. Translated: CASSQDRNSYNEQFF.

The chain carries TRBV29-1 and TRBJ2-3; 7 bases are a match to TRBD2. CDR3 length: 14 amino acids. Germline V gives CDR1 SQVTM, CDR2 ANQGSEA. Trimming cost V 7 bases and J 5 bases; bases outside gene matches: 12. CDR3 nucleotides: TGCAGCGCCGAGGGAGGGAGGGCCAGAGATACGCAGTATTTT. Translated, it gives CSAEGGRARDTQYF.

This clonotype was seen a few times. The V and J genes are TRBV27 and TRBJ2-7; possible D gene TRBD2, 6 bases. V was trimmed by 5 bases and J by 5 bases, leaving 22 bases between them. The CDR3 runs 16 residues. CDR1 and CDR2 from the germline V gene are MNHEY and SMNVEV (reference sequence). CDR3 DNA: TGTGCCAGCAGTCCTATCCCGGGACTCTTAAGGGACGAGCAGTACTTC. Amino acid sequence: CASSPIPGLLRDEQYF.